A single sample gave rise to the 3 T cell receptor beta chains below, sequenced in a study of regulatory T cells in long-lasting Graves disease. Sequencing libraries for TCR beta were prepared with iRepertoire HTBI primers and Arm-PCR of CDR3 regions. TCRdb re-derived calls from the multiplex PCR reads in MiXCR, one entry per CDR3 protein. The table includes around 500,000 distinct CDR3 sequences, about 13% detected once. As for time point: newly diagnosed GD, antithyroid drugs for less than 3 months. Making the TCR library involved RNA that had been extracted from PBMCs. The data were also submitted as part of a second study, on T cells in Graves' hyperthyroidism and ophthalmopathy.

The material was peripheral blood mononuclear cells (PBMCs), obtained at new diagnosis, from a patient treated with antithyroid drugs. Receptor source: a man aged 30-40 years with Graves disease.

This clonotype was seen many times. The chain is built from TRBV29-1 and TRBJ1-6, with D possibly matching TRBD1 (5 bases). V shed 4 bases and J shed 7 bases, with 17 bases lying between them. Germline V gives CDR1 SQVTM, CDR2 ANQGSEA. This CDR3 region has 15 residues. CDR3 nucleotides: TGCAGCGTTGCCCTCATCGGGGGTGGAAATTCACCCCTCCACTTT. Translation: CSVALIGGGNSPLHF.

On this clonotype itself: Possible read error: a much larger clone is one base away. V gene TRBV11-2 combines with J gene TRBJ2-3; 9 bases are shared with TRBD2. The CDR3 sequence is 14 residues long. CDR1 is SGHAT and CDR2 is FQNNGV in the germline V gene. Trimming removed 6 bases from V and 6 bases from J; junction bases left unmatched: 7. The CDR3 nucleotides are TGTGCCAGCAGAGGGACTAGCAGGAGTGATACGCAGTATTTT. It translates to CASRGTSRSDTQYF.

This clonotype was seen more than once but under ten times. This rearrangement joins TRBV5-1 to TRBJ2-7; D may correspond to TRBD1 or TRBD2 (5 bases each). This CDR3 contains 14 residues. In germline, CDR1 is SGHRS, CDR2 YFSETQ. The germline V and J ends were trimmed by 0 bases and 5 bases, with 12 bases remaining between them. The CDR3 sequence is CASSLATGGHEQYF. CDR3 nucleotides: TGCGCCAGCAGCTTGGCAACAGGAGGACACGAGCAGTACTTC.